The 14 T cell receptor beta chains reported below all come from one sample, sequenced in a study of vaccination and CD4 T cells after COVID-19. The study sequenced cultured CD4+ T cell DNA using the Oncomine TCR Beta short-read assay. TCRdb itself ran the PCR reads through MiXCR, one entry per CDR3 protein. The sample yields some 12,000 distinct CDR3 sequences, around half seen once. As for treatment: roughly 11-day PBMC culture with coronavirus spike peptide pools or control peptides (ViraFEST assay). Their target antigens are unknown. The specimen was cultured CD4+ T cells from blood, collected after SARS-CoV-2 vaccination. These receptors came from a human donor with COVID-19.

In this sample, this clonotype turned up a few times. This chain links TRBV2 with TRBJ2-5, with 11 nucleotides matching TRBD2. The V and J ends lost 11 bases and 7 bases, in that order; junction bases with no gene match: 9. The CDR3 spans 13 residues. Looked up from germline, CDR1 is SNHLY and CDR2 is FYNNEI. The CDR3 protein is CAGGTSGSVTQYF. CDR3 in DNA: TGTGCCGGGGGGACTAGCGGAAGTGTGACCCAGTACTTC.

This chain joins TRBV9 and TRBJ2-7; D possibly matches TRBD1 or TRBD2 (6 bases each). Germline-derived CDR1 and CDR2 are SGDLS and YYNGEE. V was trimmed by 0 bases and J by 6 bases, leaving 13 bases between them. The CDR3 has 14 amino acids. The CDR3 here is CASSVGSEGGEQYF. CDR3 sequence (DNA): TGTGCCAGCAGCGTAGGTTCCGAGGGGGGCGAGCAGTACTTC.

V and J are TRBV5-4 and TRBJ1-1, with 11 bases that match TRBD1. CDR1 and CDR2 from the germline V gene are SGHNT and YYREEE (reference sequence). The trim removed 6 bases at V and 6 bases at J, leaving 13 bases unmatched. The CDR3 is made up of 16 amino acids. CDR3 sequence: CASKRFRDRGISEAFF. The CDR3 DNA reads TGTGCCAGCAAAAGGTTCCGGGACAGGGGGATATCTGAAGCTTTCTTT.

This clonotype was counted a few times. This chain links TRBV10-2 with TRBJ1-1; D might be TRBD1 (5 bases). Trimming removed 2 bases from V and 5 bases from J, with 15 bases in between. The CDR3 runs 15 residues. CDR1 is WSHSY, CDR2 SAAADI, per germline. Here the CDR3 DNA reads TGCGCCAGCAGTGAGGCGCAGGGAAGCGGAACTGAAGCTTTCTTT. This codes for CASSEAQGSGTEAFF.

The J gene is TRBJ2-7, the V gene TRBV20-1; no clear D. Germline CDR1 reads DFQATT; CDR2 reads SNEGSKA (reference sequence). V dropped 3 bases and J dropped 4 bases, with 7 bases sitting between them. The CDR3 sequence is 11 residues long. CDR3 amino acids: CSASVEYEQYF. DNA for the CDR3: TGCAGTGCTAGTGTGGAGTACGAGCAGTACTTC.

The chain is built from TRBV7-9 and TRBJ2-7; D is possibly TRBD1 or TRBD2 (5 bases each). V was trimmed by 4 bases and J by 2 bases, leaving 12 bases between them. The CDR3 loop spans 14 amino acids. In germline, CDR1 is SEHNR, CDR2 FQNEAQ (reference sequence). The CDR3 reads CASSYRDVAYEQYF. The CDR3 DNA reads TGTGCCAGCAGCTACCGGGACGTCGCCTACGAGCAGTACTTC.

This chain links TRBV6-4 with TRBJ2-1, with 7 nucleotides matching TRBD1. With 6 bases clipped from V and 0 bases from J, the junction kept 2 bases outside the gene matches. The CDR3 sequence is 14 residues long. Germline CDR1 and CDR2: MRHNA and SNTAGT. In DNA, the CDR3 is TGTGCCAGCAGCGGGGACAGCTCCTACAATGAGCAGTTCTTC. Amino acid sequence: CASSGDSSYNEQFF.

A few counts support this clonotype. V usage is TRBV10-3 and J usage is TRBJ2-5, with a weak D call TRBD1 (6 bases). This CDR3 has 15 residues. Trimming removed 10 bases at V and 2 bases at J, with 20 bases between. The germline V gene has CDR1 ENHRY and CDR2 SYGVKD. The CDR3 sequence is CASSPWRGTQETQYF. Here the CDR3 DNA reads TGTGCCAGCAGCCCTTGGAGAGGGACACAAGAGACCCAGTACTTC.

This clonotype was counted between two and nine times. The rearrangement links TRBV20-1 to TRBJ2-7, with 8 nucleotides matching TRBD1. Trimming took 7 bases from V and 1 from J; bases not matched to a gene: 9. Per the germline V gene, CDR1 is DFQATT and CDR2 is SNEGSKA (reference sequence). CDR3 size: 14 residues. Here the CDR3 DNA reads TGCAGTGTACCAGACAGGGGTCTATCCTACGAGCAGTACTTC. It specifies CSVPDRGLSYEQYF.

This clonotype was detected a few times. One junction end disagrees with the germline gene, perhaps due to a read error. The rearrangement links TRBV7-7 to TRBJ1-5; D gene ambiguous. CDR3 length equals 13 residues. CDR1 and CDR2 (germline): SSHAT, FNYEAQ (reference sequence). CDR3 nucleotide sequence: TGTGCTAGCAGCTTAGGCCTCGGTATGCCCCAGCATTTT. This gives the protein CASSLGLGMPQHF.

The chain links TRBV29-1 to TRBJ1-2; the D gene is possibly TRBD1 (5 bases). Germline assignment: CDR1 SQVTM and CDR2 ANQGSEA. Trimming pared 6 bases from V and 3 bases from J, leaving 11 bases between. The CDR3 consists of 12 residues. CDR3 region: CSVSQGDYGYTF. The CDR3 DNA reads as TGCAGCGTGAGCCAAGGGGACTATGGCTACACCTTC.

CDR3 sequence reads: CASPGLAGTGELFF. CDR3 nucleotides: TGTGCCAGCCCGGGACTAGCGGGGACCGGGGAGCTGTTTTTT. The rearrangement uses TRBV18 and TRBJ2-2; TRBD2 matches at 13 bases. Germline lookup yields CDR1 KGHSH and CDR2 LQKENI. CDR3 length: 14 amino acids. Trimming cost V 8 bases and J 5 bases; bases outside gene matches: 2.

The CDR3 reads CASSLFPGGYTGELFF. The CDR3 DNA reads as TGTGCCAGCAGCTTATTCCCAGGGGGTTACACCGGGGAGCTGTTTTTT. This sequence joins TRBV7-9 and TRBJ2-2; 7 nucleotides agree with TRBD1. Germline V gene lookup returns CDR1 SEHNR and CDR2 FQNEAQ (reference sequence). The length of the CDR3 is 16 residues. With V trimmed by 2 bases and J by 3 bases, 6 bases remained unmatched.

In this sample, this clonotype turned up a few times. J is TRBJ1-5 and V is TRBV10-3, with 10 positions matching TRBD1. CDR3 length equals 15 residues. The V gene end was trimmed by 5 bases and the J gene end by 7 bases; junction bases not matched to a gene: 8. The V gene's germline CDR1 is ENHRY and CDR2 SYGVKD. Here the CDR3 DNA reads TGTGCCATCAGTAGGACCGGGACAGGGGACCAGCCCCAGCATTTT. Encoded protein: CAISRTGTGDQPQHF.